Listed below are T cell receptor beta chains from one sample, sequenced in a study of blood T cell repertoires in COVID-19. The data were produced by immunoSEQ multiplex PCR, yet TCRdb's version contains in-frame clones alone and is incomplete. Here the sample spans roughly 170,000 clones, 79% being singletons. Sequencing input: peripheral blood. The receptors were gathered from a woman in her fifties or sixties with COVID-19, enrolled during active disease. Both conserved end residues are part of each CDR3. D genes are given only for firm matches. Only some rows state a clone size, as once, few, many or a class for expanded clones.

V	D	J	size	CDR3	DNA
TRBV14	TRBD1	TRBJ2-7	NA	CASSRTGGVSSYEQYF	TGTGCCAGCAGCCGGACAGGGGGCGTCAGCTCCTACGAGCAGTACTTC
TRBV3-1/TRBV3-2	TRBD1	TRBJ1-2	NA	CASSQDLQGVIGYTF	TGTGCCAGCAGCCAAGACCTACAGGGGGTAATCGGCTACACCTTC
TRBV2	NA	TRBJ2-3	NA	CASSGGGAIGTDTQYF	TGTGCCAGCAGTGGTGGGGGGGCAATCGGCACAGATACGCAGTATTTT
TRBV4-3	NA	TRBJ1-1	NA	CASSQDHEDSRNTEAFF	TGCGCCAGCAGCCAAGATCATGAGGATTCGCGAAACACTGAAGCTTTCTTT
TRBV6-1	NA	TRBJ2-4	NA	CASSDYRGLAKNIQYF	TGTGCCAGCAGTGATTACAGGGGACTAGCCAAAAACATTCAGTACTTC
TRBV27	NA	TRBJ2-1	once	CASSFQGTGSYNEQFF	TGTGCCAGCAGTTTCCAGGGGACGGGTTCCTACAATGAGCAGTTCTTC
TRBV7-9	NA	TRBJ2-1	NA	CASSSKLEGLGEQFF	TGTGCCAGCAGCTCTAAGTTGGAGGGTTTGGGTGAGCAGTTCTTC
TRBV19	NA	TRBJ1-1	NA	CASSMPRGVNTEAFF	TGTGCCAGTAGTATGCCTCGGGGAGTGAACACTGAAGCTTTCTTT
TRBV9	TRBD2	TRBJ2-1	few	CASSDGTSGTYNEQFF	TGTGCCAGCAGTGACGGGACTAGCGGTACATACAATGAGCAGTTCTTC
TRBV6-5	NA	TRBJ1-1	few	CASSYSISGAKTEAFF	TGTGCCAGCAGTTACTCGATATCAGGGGCGAAAACTGAAGCTTTCTTT
TRBV27	TRBD2	TRBJ2-7	NA	CASSPPGGLARNVREQYF	TGTGCCAGCAGTCCCCCGGGGGGACTAGCGAGGAACGTTCGCGAGCAGTACTTC
TRBV7-9	NA	TRBJ2-5	NA	CASSLGGQAGAETQYF	TGTGCCAGCAGCTTGGGGGGACAGGCGGGAGCTGAGACCCAGTACTTC
TRBV28	NA	TRBJ2-6	once	CASSFRSGLGANVLTF	TGTGCCAGCAGTTTCAGGTCGGGACTCGGGGCCAACGTCCTGACTTTC
TRBV7-9	NA	TRBJ2-5	few	CASRPRGGENSAETQYF	TGTGCCAGCAGGCCCAGGGGCGGTGAGAATTCGGCGGAGACCCAGTACTTC
TRBV2	TRBD1	TRBJ1-1	NA	CASMITGGFGEAFF	TGTGCCAGCATGATAACAGGGGGATTTGGTGAAGCTTTCTTT
TRBV11-2	TRBD2	TRBJ2-5	NA	CASSLSGGEGTQYF	TGTGCCAGCAGCCTTAGCGGGGGCGAGGGGACCCAGTACTTC
TRBV4-1	TRBD1	TRBJ1-1	NA	CASSNPGQGAPAPGKTEAFF	TGCGCCAGCAGCAACCCGGGACAGGGGGCGCCGGCCCCCGGGAAGACTGAAGCTTTCTTT
TRBV2	NA	TRBJ1-1	once	CASRGQPNTEAFF	TGTGCCAGCAGGGGACAACCGAACACTGAAGCTTTCTTT
TRBV2	NA	TRBJ2-7	NA	CASSVLRAEQYF	TGTGCCAGCAGTGTGTTGAGGGCCGAGCAGTACTTC
TRBV5-1	NA	TRBJ2-1	NA	CASDATGETYNEQFF	TGCGCCAGCGACGCGACAGGCGAGACCTACAATGAGCAGTTCTTC
TRBV7-9	TRBD2	TRBJ2-4	NA	CASSPPGRSSGGVIQYF	TGTGCCAGCAGCCCCCCGGGGCGGAGTAGCGGGGGGGTCATTCAGTACTTC
TRBV14	TRBD2	TRBJ2-3	NA	CASSQTGLAGGPFSQYF	TGTGCCAGCAGCCAGACGGGACTAGCGGGAGGGCCGTTTTCGCAGTATTTT
TRBV5-5	NA	TRBJ1-5	NA	CASSLEVVGRQPQHF	TGTGCCAGCAGCTTGGAGGTAGTGGGGCGTCAGCCCCAGCATTTT
TRBV21-1	NA	TRBJ1-2	NA	CASSKREGVEYGYTF	TGTGCCAGCAGCAAAAGGGAGGGGGTAGAGTATGGCTACACCTTC
TRBV6-5	NA	TRBJ2-3	few	CASGTGTSTDTQYF	TGTGCCAGCGGAACCGGGACTAGCACAGATACGCAGTATTTT
TRBV4-2	TRBD1	TRBJ1-5	once	CASSQRTGVVDQPQHF	TGTGCCAGCAGCCAAAGGACAGGGGTAGTCGATCAGCCCCAGCATTTT
TRBV18	NA	TRBJ1-1	NA	CASSPSTGNTEAFF	TGTGCCAGCTCACCATCTACAGGGAACACTGAAGCTTTCTTT
TRBV11-3	TRBD2	TRBJ2-3	NA	CASSKGTSGATDTQYF	TGTGCCAGCAGCAAAGGGACTAGCGGCGCCACAGATACGCAGTATTTT
TRBV24-1	TRBD1	TRBJ2-6	NA	CATSDGTGGSGANVLTF	TGTGCCACCAGTGATGGGACAGGGGGCTCTGGGGCCAACGTCCTGACTTTC
TRBV28	TRBD1	TRBJ1-2	few	CASSTGGQANYGYTF	TGTGCCAGCAGTACCGGGGGACAGGCTAACTATGGCTACACCTTC
TRBV5-4	NA	TRBJ2-1	NA	CASSLTRNEQFF	TGTGCCAGCAGCTTGACTAGGAATGAGCAGTTCTTC
TRBV23-1	NA	TRBJ2-7	NA	CASTSWREGDEQYF	TGCGCCAGCACCTCCTGGCGGGAAGGCGACGAGCAGTACTTC
TRBV9	TRBD1	TRBJ1-6	NA	CASRRGTGDSPLHF	TGTGCCAGCAGGAGAGGGACAGGCGATTCACCCCTCCACTTT
TRBV7-9	NA	TRBJ2-1	NA	CASSRDFYNEQFF	TGTGCCAGCAGCCGGGACTTCTACAATGAGCAGTTCTTC
TRBV29-1	NA	TRBJ2-3	NA	CSVERGRGASTDTQYF	TGCAGCGTTGAAAGGGGCCGCGGGGCAAGCACAGATACGCAGTATTTT
TRBV5-1	NA	TRBJ1-1	NA	CASSLDRQMNTEAFF	TGCGCCAGCAGCTTGGATAGACAGATGAACACTGAAGCTTTCTTT
TRBV4-1	NA	TRBJ1-6	NA	CASSQDRGSSYNSPLHF	TGCGCCAGCAGCCAAGATCGGGGGAGCTCCTATAATTCACCCCTCCACTTT
TRBV4-2	NA	TRBJ2-1	NA	CASSQTLANNEQFF	TGTGCCAGCAGCCAAACGCTAGCCAACAATGAGCAGTTCTTC
TRBV30	TRBD1	TRBJ1-5	NA	CAWRGDSQRAPQHF	TGTGCCTGGAGAGGGGACAGCCAGCGTGCTCCCCAGCATTTT
TRBV6-5	NA	TRBJ2-5	NA	CASSYSTGAQTQYF	TGTGCCAGCAGTTACTCGACAGGTGCCCAGACCCAGTACTTC
TRBV7-2	TRBD2	TRBJ2-1	NA	CASSQRSGRGVNEQFF	TGTGCCAGCAGCCAGAGGAGCGGGAGAGGGGTCAATGAGCAGTTCTTC
TRBV21-1	NA	TRBJ2-1	NA	CASSLERGPYNEQFF	TGTGCCAGCAGCTTGGAGCGGGGACCTTACAATGAGCAGTTCTTC
TRBV19	NA	TRBJ1-1	few	CASSPGHHMNTEAFF	TGTGCCAGTAGTCCGGGACATCATATGAACACTGAAGCTTTCTTT
TRBV4-1	NA	TRBJ2-3	NA	CASSQDHPGSDTQYF	TGCGCCAGCAGCCAAGATCACCCGGGGTCAGATACGCAGTATTTT
TRBV19	NA	TRBJ1-1	few	CASSVRLNTEAFF	TGTGCCAGTAGTGTCAGATTGAACACTGAAGCTTTCTTT
TRBV4-2	NA	TRBJ2-1	once	CASSREEGGSSYNEQFF	TGTGCCAGCAGCCGAGAAGAGGGGGGGAGCTCCTACAATGAGCAGTTCTTC
TRBV7-2	NA	TRBJ1-1	NA	CASSSQGRDTEAFF	TGTGCCAGCAGCTCGCAGGGGCGGGACACTGAAGCTTTCTTT
TRBV6-5	NA	TRBJ1-2	NA	CASSYLVNYGYTF	TGTGCCAGCAGTTACCTCGTTAACTATGGCTACACCTTC
TRBV30	TRBD1	TRBJ2-6	NA	CAWSGEQGASGANVLTF	TGTGCCTGGAGCGGGGAACAGGGGGCTTCTGGGGCCAACGTCCTGACTTTC
TRBV7-6	TRBD1	TRBJ1-6	few	CASSLARDRGGPLHF	TGTGCCAGCAGCTTAGCCCGGGACAGGGGGGGACCCCTCCACTTT
TRBV30	TRBD1	TRBJ1-4	NA	CAWSAQMGQGNEKLFF	TGTGCCTGGAGTGCGCAGATGGGACAGGGGAATGAAAAACTGTTTTTT
TRBV28	NA	TRBJ2-7	NA	CASSVSLGLYEQYF	TGTGCCAGCAGCGTATCACTGGGCCTCTACGAGCAGTACTTC
TRBV28	TRBD2	TRBJ2-7	few	CASSPLGTSGFYEQYF	TGTGCCAGCAGTCCCCTTGGGACTAGCGGGTTCTACGAGCAGTACTTC
TRBV27	NA	TRBJ1-1	once	CASRVGQLNTEAFF	TGTGCCAGCAGGGTAGGACAACTGAACACTGAAGCTTTCTTT
TRBV5-1	TRBD2	TRBJ2-3	few	CASSWEGSSSNTQYF	TGCGCCAGCAGCTGGGAGGGGAGTTCCTCTAATACGCAGTATTTT
TRBV10-3	NA	TRBJ1-1	NA	CAIRGSEDTEAFF	TGTGCCATCAGGGGGAGTGAGGACACTGAAGCTTTCTTT
TRBV29-1	NA	TRBJ1-1	NA	CSVEARGVVTEAFF	TGCAGCGTTGAAGCACGGGGGGTAGTCACTGAAGCTTTCTTT
TRBV24-1	TRBD1	TRBJ2-3	NA	CATSDLGQGVTDTQYF	TGTGCCACCAGTGATTTAGGCCAGGGGGTCACAGATACGCAGTATTTT
TRBV6-2/TRBV6-3	NA	TRBJ2-2	few	CASSWDLNTGELFF	TGTGCCAGCAGTTGGGACTTGAACACCGGGGAGCTGTTTTTT
TRBV11-3	TRBD2	TRBJ2-3	NA	CASMWGLATDTQYF	TGTGCCAGCATGTGGGGACTAGCTACAGATACGCAGTATTTT